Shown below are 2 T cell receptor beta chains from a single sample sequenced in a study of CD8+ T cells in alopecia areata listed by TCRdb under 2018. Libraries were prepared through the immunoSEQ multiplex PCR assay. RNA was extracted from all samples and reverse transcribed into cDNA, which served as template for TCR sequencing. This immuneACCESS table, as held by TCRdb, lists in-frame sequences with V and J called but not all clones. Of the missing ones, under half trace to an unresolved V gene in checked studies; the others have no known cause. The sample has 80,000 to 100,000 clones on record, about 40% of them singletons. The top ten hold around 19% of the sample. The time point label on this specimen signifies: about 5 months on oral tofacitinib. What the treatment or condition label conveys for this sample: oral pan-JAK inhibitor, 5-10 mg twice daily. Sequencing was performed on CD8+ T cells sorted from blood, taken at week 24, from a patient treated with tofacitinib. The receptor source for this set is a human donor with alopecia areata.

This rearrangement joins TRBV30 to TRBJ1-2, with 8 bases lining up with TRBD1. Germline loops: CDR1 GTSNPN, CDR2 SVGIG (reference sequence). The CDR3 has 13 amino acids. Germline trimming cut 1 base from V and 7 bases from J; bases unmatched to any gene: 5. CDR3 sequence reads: CAWSDSGGFGYTF. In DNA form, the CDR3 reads TGTGCCTGGAGTGATTCAGGGGGCTTTGGCTACACCTTC.

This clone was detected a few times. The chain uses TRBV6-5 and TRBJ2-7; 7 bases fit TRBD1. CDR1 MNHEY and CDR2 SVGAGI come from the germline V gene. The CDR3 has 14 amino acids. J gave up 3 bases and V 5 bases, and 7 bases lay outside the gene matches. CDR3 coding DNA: TGTGCCAGCAGTCCTACGGGACAGAGCTACGAGCAGTACTTC. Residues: CASSPTGQSYEQYF.